This T cell receptor beta chain was sequenced in a study of regulatory dendritic cells for organ transplantation (dated by TCRdb to the late 2010s). Regarding the research as a whole: Before and after allostimulation with regulatory or mature dendritic cells, TCRbeta repertoires were sequenced from sorted naive and memory CD4+ and CD8+ T cells. Summary of the overall study and its limitations: Of the resting subsets, memory CD8+ T cells had the largest number of alloreactive TCR clonotypes. Only a couple of subjects were sequenced, and considerable between-individual heterogeneity in the alloreactive memory CD8+ T cell pool was noted by the authors. In both subjects, allostimulation led to expansion of memory CD8+ clones, though the expansion induced by regulatory dendritic cells appeared to be more limited than that induced by mature dendritic cells. The repertoires of naive CD4+ and CD8+ T cells were highly diverse, while memory cell repertoires were less diverse, with memory CD8+ cells being the most oligoclonal.

FACS was used to sort CD4+ or CD8+ cells into naive T cells (CD45RA+) and memory T cells (CD45RO+). The T cells used for TCR sequencing were obtained from two healthy control subjects. Sorted T cell subsets that were not stimulated were used as baseline controls for the mixed lymphocyte reactions. Genomic DNA was extracted with the Qiagen DNeasy Blood & Tissue Kit. TCRbeta CDR3 regions were amplified by multiplexed two-step PCR using Vbeta-specific forward primers and Jbeta-specific reverse primers. The TCRbeta libraries were sequenced on an Illumina instrument via the immunoSEQ service. Per the original workflow: V, D and J genes were assigned using IMGT annotation, and counts were corrected for multiplex PCR bias using synthetic CDR3 analogues. The immunoSEQ Analyzer calculated repertoire clonality as one minus the normalized Shannon entropy. Clonal expansion was defined using Fisher's exact test with Benjamini-Hochberg false discovery rate control and a two-tailed threshold of P<0.01. TCRdb holds this immuneACCESS table with in-frame rearrangements only. Some clones are missing; in checked studies, unresolved V genes explain under half, and the rest has no known cause. V and J calls and clone size come straight from that table; D and trimming were deduced from the DNA. The sample table records around 29,000 clones; less than 85% of these occur just once. Clones ranked in the top ten supply over 0.35% of the sample.

As for this clone: Its antigen is still unknown. No clone much larger than this one lies a single base away; base qualities are absent.

Input material: naive CD8+ T cells from blood. The cell subset or site label of this sample denotes: CD45RA+ naive T cells. The source of this sequence is a human donor in good health.

The CDR3 corresponds to CASSEGLAVETQYF. The DNA is TGTGCCAGCAGCGAAGGACTAGCGGTAGAGACCCAGTACTTC. The V gene is TRBV9 and the J gene is TRBJ2-5, with 10 bases in between that match TRBD2. CDR1 and CDR2 (SGDLS, YYNGEE) derive from the germline V gene. V loses 3 bases at its end and J loses 4 bases; junction bases beyond the gene matches: 3. The CDR3 spans 14 residues, from the cysteine through the phenylalanine. The DNA shown is the 42-base CDR3, in frame from base 1.